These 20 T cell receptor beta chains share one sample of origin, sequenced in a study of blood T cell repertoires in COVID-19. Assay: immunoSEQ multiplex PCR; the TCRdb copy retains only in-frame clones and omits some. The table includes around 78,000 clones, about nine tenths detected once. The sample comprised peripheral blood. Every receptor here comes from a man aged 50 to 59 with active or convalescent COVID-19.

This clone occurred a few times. As DNA, the CDR3 is TGTGCCTGGAGCTCGGGGACAGCAGCCAATCAGCCCCAGCATTTT. It translates to CAWSSGTAANQPQHF. The genes are TRBV30 and TRBJ1-5, with TRBD1 identical over 7 bases. This CDR3 spans 15 amino acids. The V and J ends lost 3 bases and 3 bases, in that order; junction bases with no gene match: 8. Germline lookup yields CDR1 GTSNPN and CDR2 SVGIG (reference sequence). Combining the CDR3 with reference TRBV30 and TRBJ1-5 gives the whole variable domain SQTIHQWPATLVQPVGSPLSLECTVEGTSNPNLYWYRQAAGRGLQLLFYSVGIGQISSEVPQNLSASRPQDRQFILSSKKLLLSDSGFYLCAWSSGTAANQPQHFGDGTRLSIL.

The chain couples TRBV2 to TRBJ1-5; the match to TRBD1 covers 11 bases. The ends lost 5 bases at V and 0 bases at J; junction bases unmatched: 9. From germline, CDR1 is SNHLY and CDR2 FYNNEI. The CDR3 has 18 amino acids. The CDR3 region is CASSPGTGGAYSNQPQHF. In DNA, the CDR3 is TGTGCCAGCAGTCCCGGGACAGGGGGGGCCTATAGCAATCAGCCCCAGCATTTT.

CDR3 region: CATWARGEQFF. The CDR3 DNA sequence: TGTGCCACCTGGGCCCGTGGTGAGCAGTTCTTC. The V call is TRBV24-1, the J call TRBJ2-1; D remains unclear. V lost 9 bases and J lost 9, with 11 bases in between. The germline V gene encodes CDR1 KGHDR and CDR2 SFDVKD. CDR3 size: 11 residues.

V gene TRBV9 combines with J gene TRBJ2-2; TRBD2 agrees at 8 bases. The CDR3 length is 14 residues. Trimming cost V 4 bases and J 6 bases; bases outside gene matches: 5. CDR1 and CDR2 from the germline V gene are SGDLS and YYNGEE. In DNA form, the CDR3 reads TGTGCCAGCAGCCCGGGACTAGTCCCCGGGGAGCTGTTTTTT. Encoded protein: CASSPGLVPGELFF.

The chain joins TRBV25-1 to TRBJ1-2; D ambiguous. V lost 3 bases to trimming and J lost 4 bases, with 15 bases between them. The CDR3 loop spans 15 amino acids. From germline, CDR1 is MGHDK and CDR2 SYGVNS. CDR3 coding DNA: TGTGCCAGCAGTGATCCCGGGAGGAAGACCTATGGCTACACCTTC. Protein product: CASSDPGRKTYGYTF.

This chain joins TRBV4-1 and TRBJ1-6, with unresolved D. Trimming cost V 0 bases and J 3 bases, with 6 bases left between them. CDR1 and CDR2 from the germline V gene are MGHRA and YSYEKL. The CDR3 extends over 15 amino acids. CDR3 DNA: TGCGCCAGCAGCCAAGATGAGTTCTATAATTCACCCCTCCACTTT. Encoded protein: CASSQDEFYNSPLHF.

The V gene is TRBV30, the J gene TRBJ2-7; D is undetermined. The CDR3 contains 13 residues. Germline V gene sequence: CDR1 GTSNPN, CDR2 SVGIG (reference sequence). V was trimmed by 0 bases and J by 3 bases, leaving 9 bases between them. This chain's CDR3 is CAWSVSLYYEQYF. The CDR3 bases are TGTGCCTGGAGTGTCTCTCTGTACTACGAGCAGTACTTC.

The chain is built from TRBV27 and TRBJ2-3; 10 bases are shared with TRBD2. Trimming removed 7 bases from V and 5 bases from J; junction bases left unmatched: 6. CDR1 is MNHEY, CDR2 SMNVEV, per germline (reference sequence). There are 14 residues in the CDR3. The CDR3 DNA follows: TGTGCCAGCACCTCTAGCGGGAGTGTAGATACGCAGTATTTT. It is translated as CASTSSGSVDTQYF.

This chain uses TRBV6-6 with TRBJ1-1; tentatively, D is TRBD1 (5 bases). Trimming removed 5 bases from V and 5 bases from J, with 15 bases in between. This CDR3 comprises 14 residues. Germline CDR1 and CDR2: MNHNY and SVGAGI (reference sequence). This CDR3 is CASSLTPRVTEAFF. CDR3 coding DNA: TGTGCCAGCAGTCTAACCCCCAGGGTAACTGAAGCTTTCTTT.

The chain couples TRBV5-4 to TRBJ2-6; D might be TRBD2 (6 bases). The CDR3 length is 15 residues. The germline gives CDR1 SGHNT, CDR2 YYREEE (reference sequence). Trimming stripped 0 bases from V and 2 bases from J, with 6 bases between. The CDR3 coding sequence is TGTGCCAGCAGCTTGGGGGGGGCTGGGGCCAACGTCCTGACTTTC. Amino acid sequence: CASSLGGAGANVLTF.

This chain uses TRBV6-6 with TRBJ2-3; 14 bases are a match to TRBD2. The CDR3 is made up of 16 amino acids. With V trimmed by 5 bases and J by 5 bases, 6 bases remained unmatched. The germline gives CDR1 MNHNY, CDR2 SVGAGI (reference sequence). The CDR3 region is CASSRLAGGPVDTQYF. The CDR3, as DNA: TGTGCCAGCAGTCGACTAGCGGGAGGGCCGGTAGATACGCAGTATTTT.

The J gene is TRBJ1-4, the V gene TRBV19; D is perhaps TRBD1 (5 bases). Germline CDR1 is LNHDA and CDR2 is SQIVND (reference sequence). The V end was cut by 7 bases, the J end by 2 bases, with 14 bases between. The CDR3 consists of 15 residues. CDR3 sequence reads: CASKSQGGTNEKLFF. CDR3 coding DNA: TGTGCCAGTAAGTCCCAGGGAGGGACTAATGAAAAACTGTTTTTT.

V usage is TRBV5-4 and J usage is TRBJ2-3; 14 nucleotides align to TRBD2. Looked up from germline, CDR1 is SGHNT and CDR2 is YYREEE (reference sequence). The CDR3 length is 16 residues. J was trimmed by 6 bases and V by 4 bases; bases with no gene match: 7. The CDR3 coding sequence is TGTGCCAGCAGCCGACTAGCGGGAGGGGCCTACGATACGCAGTATTTT. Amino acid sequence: CASSRLAGGAYDTQYF.

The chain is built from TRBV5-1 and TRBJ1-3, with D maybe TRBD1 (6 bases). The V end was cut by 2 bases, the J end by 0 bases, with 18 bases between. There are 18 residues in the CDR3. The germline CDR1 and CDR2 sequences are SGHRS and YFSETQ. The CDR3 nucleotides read TGCGCCAGCAGCTTACGGACAGCAGATCTAAGCTCTGGAAACACCATATATTTT. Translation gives CASSLRTADLSSGNTIYF.

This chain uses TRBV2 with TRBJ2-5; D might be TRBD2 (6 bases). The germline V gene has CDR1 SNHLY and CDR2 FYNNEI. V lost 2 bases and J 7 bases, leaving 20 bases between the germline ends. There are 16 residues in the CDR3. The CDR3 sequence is CASSEKLWEVRGTQYF. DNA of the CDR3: TGTGCCAGCAGTGAAAAGTTATGGGAGGTGCGGGGGACCCAGTACTTC. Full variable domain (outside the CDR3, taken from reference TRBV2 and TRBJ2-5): EPEVTQTPSHQVTQMGQEVILRCVPISNHLYFYWYRQILGQKVEFLVSFYNNEISEKSEIFDDQFSVERPDGSNFTLKIRSTKLEDSAMYFCASSEKLWEVRGTQYFGPGTRLLVL.

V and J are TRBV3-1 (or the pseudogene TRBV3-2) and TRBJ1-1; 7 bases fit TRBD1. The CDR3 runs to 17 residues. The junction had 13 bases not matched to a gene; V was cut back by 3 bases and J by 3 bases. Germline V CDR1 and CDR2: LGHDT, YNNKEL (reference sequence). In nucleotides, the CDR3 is TGTGCCAGCAGCCATAACAGGGGCCCCCGGGGTGACACTGAAGCTTTCTTT. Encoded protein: CASSHNRGPRGDTEAFF.

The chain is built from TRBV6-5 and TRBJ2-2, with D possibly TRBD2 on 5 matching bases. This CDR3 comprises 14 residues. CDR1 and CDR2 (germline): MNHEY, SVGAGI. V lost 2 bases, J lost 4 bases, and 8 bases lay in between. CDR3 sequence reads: CASSYAGGTGELFF. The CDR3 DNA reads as TGTGCCAGCAGTTACGCAGGAGGCACCGGGGAGCTGTTTTTT.

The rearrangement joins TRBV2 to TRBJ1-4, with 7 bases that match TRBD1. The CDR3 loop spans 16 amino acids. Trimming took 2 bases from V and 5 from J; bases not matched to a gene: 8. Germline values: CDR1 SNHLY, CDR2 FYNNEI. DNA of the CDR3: TGTGCCAGCAGTGAAAGTTTGGGACAGTCAAATGAAAAACTGTTTTTT. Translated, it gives CASSESLGQSNEKLFF. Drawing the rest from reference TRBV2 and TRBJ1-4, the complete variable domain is EPEVTQTPSHQVTQMGQEVILRCVPISNHLYFYWYRQILGQKVEFLVSFYNNEISEKSEIFDDQFSVERPDGSNFTLKIRSTKLEDSAMYFCASSESLGQSNEKLFFGSGTQLSVL.

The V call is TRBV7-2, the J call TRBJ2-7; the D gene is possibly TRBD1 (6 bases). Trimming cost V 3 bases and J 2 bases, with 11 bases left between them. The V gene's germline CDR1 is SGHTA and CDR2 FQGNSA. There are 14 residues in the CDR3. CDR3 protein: CASSLGAETYEQYF. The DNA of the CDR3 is TGTGCCAGCAGCTTGGGGGCCGAGACCTACGAGCAGTACTTC.

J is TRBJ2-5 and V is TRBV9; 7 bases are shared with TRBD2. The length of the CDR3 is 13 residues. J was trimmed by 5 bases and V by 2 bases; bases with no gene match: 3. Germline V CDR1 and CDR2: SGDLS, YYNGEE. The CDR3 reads CASSVREGETQYF. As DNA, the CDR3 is TGTGCCAGCAGCGTTAGGGAGGGGGAGACCCAGTACTTC.